What follows is one T cell receptor beta chain and its context. Its antigen is still unknown. Measured with immunoSEQ multiplex PCR; TCRdb has only the in-frame clones, and not every one. The table lists about 78,000 clones, 80% to 90% of them singletons. This record comes from a study of T cells in localized non-small cell lung cancer. Trimming pared 3 bases from V and 9 bases from J, leaving 8 bases between. The germline gives CDR1 LNHDA, CDR2 SQIVND (reference sequence). This CDR3 region has 12 residues. Broader study findings: Appearance in adjacent lung was seen for a median approximately 59 of the top 100 tumor clones. Tumor samples were not multi-region, leaving intratumor heterogeneity unexcluded. Uninvolved adjacent lung, not tumor, had the highest T cell clonality.

Sequencing used peripheral blood, obtained before any cancer treatment. The V gene is TRBV19, the J gene TRBJ1-4; D not resolved. The receptor was isolated from a man aged 35 to 70 with stage I lung adenocarcinoma. The CDR3 DNA reads as TGTGCCAGTAGTATTGGAGGGAAAAAACTGTTTTTT. The encoded protein is CASSIGGKKLFF.